The 20 T cell receptor beta chains below were found in one sample sequenced in a study of regulatory T cells in long-lasting Graves disease. The authors built TCR beta libraries using iRepertoire HTBI primers and Arm-PCR of CDR3 regions. TCRdb passed the multiplex PCR reads through MiXCR, listing each CDR3 protein once. Here the sample spans approximately 490,000 distinct CDR3 sequences, 16% being singletons. Time point denoted: newly diagnosed GD, antithyroid drugs for less than 3 months. From RNA extracted from PBMCs, the TCR library was made. These data also featured in a second study, about T cells in Graves' hyperthyroidism and ophthalmopathy.

The specimen comprised peripheral blood mononuclear cells (PBMCs), sampled at new diagnosis, from a patient treated with antithyroid drugs. The source of these receptors is a man aged 40-49 years with Graves disease.

Comment on this clonotype: In this CDR3 the conserved last residue, phenylalanine or tryptophan, is missing, so a read error is likely. The chain carries TRBV29-1 and TRBJ2-5, with D possibly called TRBD1 or TRBD2 (5 bases each). This CDR3 is built from 12 residues. V dropped 7 bases and J dropped 4 bases, with 13 bases sitting between them. The V gene's germline CDR1 is SQVTM and CDR2 ANQGSEA. DNA of the CDR3: TGCAGCGCCGGAAATGGGGGAGAGACCCAGTACCTC. The encoded protein is CSAGNGGETQYL.

At least ten counts were recorded for this clonotype. The CDR3 here is CAIGLAGRDEQFF. The CDR3 DNA reads TGTGCCATCGGACTAGCGGGAAGGGATGAGCAGTTCTTC. The rearrangement uses TRBV10-3 and TRBJ2-1, with TRBD2 matching 12 bases. V lost 8 bases to trimming and J lost 8 bases; unmatched junction nucleotides: 4. There are 13 residues in the CDR3. Germline lookup yields CDR1 ENHRY and CDR2 SYGVKD.

In the case of this clonotype: Since a much larger clone is just one base distant, this may be a read error. The chain combines TRBV11-3 with TRBJ2-3; 9 positions agree with TRBD2. The CDR3 runs to 16 residues. Germline lookup yields CDR1 SGHNT and CDR2 YENEEA. The ends lost 0 bases at V and 7 bases at J; junction bases unmatched: 8. The CDR3 region is CASSLDALASGNTQYF. In nucleotides, the CDR3 is TGTGCCAGCAGCTTAGATGCTTTAGCTAGCGGGAATACGCAGTATTTT.

In this sample, this clonotype turned up many times. The V call is TRBV12-3 or TRBV12-4, the J call TRBJ2-1; the D gene could be TRBD1 or TRBD2 (5 bases each). Trimming left V 6 bases short and J 9 bases short, with 9 bases between. The CDR3 has 11 residues. The CDR3 reads CASRRGVEQFF. CDR3 nucleotides: TGTGCCAGCAGGAGGGGCGTTGAGCAGTTCTTC.

The chain couples TRBV2 to TRBJ2-3, with TRBD1 identical over 9 bases. The CDR3 sequence is 17 residues long. CDR1 and CDR2 from the germline V gene are SNHLY and FYNNEI. V was clipped by 3 bases and J by 6 bases; unmatched bases: 13. The CDR3 loop reads CASSDSVVGQGYDTQYF. The CDR3 bases are TGTGCCAGCAGTGATAGTGTTGTGGGACAGGGCTATGATACGCAGTATTTT.

This clonotype appeared many times. The chain has TRBV28 and TRBJ1-2; D uncertain. CDR3 length equals 12 residues. The V end was cut by 3 bases, the J end by 6 bases, with 8 bases between. The germline V gene encodes CDR1 MDHEN and CDR2 SYDVKM. This CDR3 is CASSFLGDGYTF. The CDR3 DNA is TGTGCCAGCAGTTTCCTTGGGGATGGCTACACCTTC.

With respect to this clonotype: A much larger clone differs from this one at a single base, so this may be a read error. V and J are TRBV7-8 and TRBJ2-7, with 12 bases fitting TRBD1. This CDR3 has 14 residues. Germline V lookup: CDR1 SGHVS, CDR2 FQNEAQ. CDR3: CASGLGTGGGEQYF. CDR3 DNA sequence: TGTGCCAGCGGCTTAGGGACAGGGGGCGGCGAGCAGTACTTC.

This clonotype appeared a few times. The chain uses TRBV14 and TRBJ2-1, with D tentatively TRBD1 or TRBD2 (5 bases each). Between the trimmed V and J ends, which lost 1 base and 9 bases, there was a span of 16 bases. CDR3 length: 15 amino acids. Germline V gene lookup returns CDR1 SGHDN and CDR2 FVKESK. DNA of the CDR3: TGTGCCAGCAGCCAAGTCCGAGGGGCGAGAGGTGAGCAGTTCTTC. Protein sequence: CASSQVRGARGEQFF.

This clonotype has ten or more counts. The rearrangement joins TRBV5-5 to TRBJ2-2, with a weak D call TRBD1 (5 bases). Trimming stripped 0 bases from V and 3 bases from J, with 12 bases between. There are 16 residues in the CDR3. The germline V gene has CDR1 SGHKS and CDR2 YYEKEE (reference sequence). The CDR3 sequence: CASSLVQGPHTGELFF. Here the CDR3 DNA reads TGTGCCAGCAGCTTGGTGCAGGGCCCCCACACCGGGGAGCTGTTTTTT. The full variable domain, completed using reference TRBV5-5 and TRBJ2-2, is DAGVTQSPTHLIKTRGQQVTLRCSPISGHKSVSWYQQVLGQGPQFIFQYYEKEERGRGNFPDRFSARQFPNYSSELNVNALLLGDSALYLCASSLVQGPHTGELFFGEGSRLTVL.

This clonotype was seen many times. Compared with germline, one end of the junction differs, possibly owing to a read error. The chain links TRBV20-1 to TRBJ2-7; the D gene is possibly TRBD1 (6 bases). CDR1 and CDR2 from the germline V gene are DFQATT and SNEGSKA (reference sequence). The CDR3 contains 14 residues. The CDR3 DNA reads as TGCAGTGCTAGAGATCAAGGCAGGGGCTACGAGCAATACTTC. This gives the protein CSARDQGRGYEQYF.

This clonotype showed up just a few times. This rearrangement joins TRBV6-2 or TRBV6-3 to TRBJ2-2; D unresolved. Germline assignment: CDR1 MNHEY and CDR2 SVGEGT. Trimming shortened V by 6 bases and J by 4 bases, and 12 bases separated the two germline ends. This CDR3 is 14 amino acids long. The CDR3 is CASRIWTGTGELFF. The CDR3 nucleotides read TGTGCCAGCAGGATCTGGACGGGCACCGGGGAGCTGTTTTTT.

This clonotype was counted many times. The CDR3 spells CASRHGVTNTEAFF. The CDR3, as DNA: TGCGCCAGCAGACATGGGGTTACGAACACTGAAGCTTTCTTT. J is TRBJ1-1 and V is TRBV5-1; D is ambiguous. The CDR3 has 14 amino acids. V lost 5 bases and J lost 1, with 12 bases in between. Germline CDR1 reads SGHRS; CDR2 reads YFSETQ.

This clonotype has at least ten counts. The chain is built from TRBV28 and TRBJ1-5, with TRBD1 identical over 9 bases. The CDR3 spans 16 residues. Germline loops: CDR1 MDHEN, CDR2 SYDVKM. V was clipped by 5 bases and J by 4 bases; unmatched bases: 9. CDR3 residues: CASSPGTGNRNQPQHF. In nucleotides, the CDR3 is TGTGCCAGCAGTCCCGGGACAGGGAATAGGAATCAGCCCCAGCATTTT.

This clonotype has more than one count but fewer than ten. This rearrangement joins TRBV20-1 to TRBJ2-5; 8 nucleotides line up with TRBD2. The CDR3 is made up of 15 amino acids. Per germline, CDR1 DFQATT and CDR2 SNEGSKA (reference sequence). Trimming took 1 base from V and 4 from J; bases not matched to a gene: 8. The CDR3 sequence: CSARVGGRMVETQYF. The CDR3 DNA sequence: TGCAGTGCTAGAGTAGGCGGGAGGATGGTAGAGACCCAGTACTTC.

This clonotype has a handful of counts. This chain joins TRBV15 and TRBJ1-5, with no clear D. This CDR3 has 13 amino acids. Per germline, CDR1 LNHNV and CDR2 YYDKDF (reference sequence). Trimming removed 3 bases from V and 6 bases from J, with 9 bases in between. This CDR3 is CATSRGYGQPQHF. The CDR3 region has the DNA TGTGCCACCAGCAGGGGATACGGTCAGCCCCAGCATTTT.

In this sample, this clonotype turned up many times. The chain combines TRBV11-2 with TRBJ1-1, with D possibly matching TRBD1 (6 bases). CDR1 is SGHAT, CDR2 FQNNGV, per germline. The CDR3 extends over 15 amino acids. V was shortened by 5 bases and J by 2 bases, with 15 bases between the two germline ends. CDR3 in DNA: TGTGCCAGCAGCCAACATTCAGGGGTTAACACTGAAGCTTTCTTT. It encodes CASSQHSGVNTEAFF.

This clonotype was seen a handful of times. This chain links TRBV18 with TRBJ1-5; possible D gene TRBD1, 5 bases. CDR1 and CDR2 (germline): KGHSH, LQKENI. The CDR3 runs to 16 residues. The V end lost 4 bases, the J end lost 2 bases, and 15 bases lay between the germline ends. CDR3 loop: CASSHARQGGNQPQHF. The CDR3 DNA follows: TGTGCCAGCTCACACGCTCGGCAGGGAGGCAATCAGCCCCAGCATTTT.

Ten or more counts support this clonotype. V is TRBV29-1 and J is TRBJ2-5; D is unclear. V was trimmed by 7 bases and J by 4 bases, leaving 16 bases between them. Germline V CDR1 and CDR2: SQVTM, ANQGSEA. This CDR3 comprises 13 residues. CDR3 nucleotide sequence: TGCAGCGCATCGAAGGGTTCAGTAGAGACCCAGTACTTC. It codes for CSASKGSVETQYF.

This clonotype was detected a few times. The V gene is TRBV7-3, the J gene TRBJ2-5; 10 bases line up with TRBD1. CDR3 length: 14 residues. The junction had 3 bases not matched to a gene; V was cut back by 5 bases and J by 3 bases. CDR1 and CDR2 (germline): SGHTA, FQGTGA. The CDR3 region has the DNA TGTGCCAGCAGCCCCGGACAGGGGGAAGAGACCCAGTACTTC. Its protein is CASSPGQGEETQYF.

This clonotype has a handful of counts. This sequence joins TRBV6-1 and TRBJ1-1; 12 nucleotides match TRBD1. Per germline, CDR1 MNHNS and CDR2 SASEGT. V shed 6 bases, J shed 8 bases, and the junction held 10 bases outside the gene matches. The CDR3 is made up of 15 amino acids. The CDR3 spells CASSRDRGLSPEAFF. The DNA of the CDR3 is TGTGCCAGCAGCCGGGACAGGGGGCTTAGTCCGGAAGCTTTCTTT.